The next 10 T cell receptor beta chains were all read from a single sample in a study of blood T cell repertoires in COVID-19. The repertoire was sequenced with immunoSEQ multiplex PCR; TCRdb's copy has only in-frame clones and lacks some. The table records fewer than 350,000 clones, about nine tenths of them present only once. The sample comprised peripheral blood. The receptor source for this set is a man younger than 45 with COVID-19, enrolled during active disease.

The genes are TRBV28 and TRBJ2-6; 7 positions agree with TRBD1. The J segment lost 0 bases and the V segment lost 6 bases, leaving 8 bases of the junction unmatched. The CDR3 runs to 17 residues. CDR1 is MDHEN and CDR2 is SYDVKM in the germline V gene. For the CDR3, the DNA is TGTGCCAGCAGAGGACAGGCGGCCAACTCTGGGGCCAACGTCCTGACTTTC. As protein: CASRGQAANSGANVLTF.

The chain links TRBV12-3 or TRBV12-4 to TRBJ2-5; no definite D call. This CDR3 region has 13 residues. V was cut by 6 bases and J by 7 bases, with 15 bases left in between. CDR3 loop: CASSTTEVGTQYF. The DNA of the CDR3 is TGTGCCAGCAGCACAACAGAAGTCGGGACCCAGTACTTC.

This chain connects TRBV3-1 (or the pseudogene TRBV3-2) to TRBJ2-7; D uncertain. V was pared by 4 bases and J by 3 bases, with 10 bases between. The germline CDR1 and CDR2 sequences are LGHDT and YNNKEL (reference sequence). The CDR3 length is 13 residues. CDR3 in amino acids: CASSRYDNYEQYF. The CDR3 DNA sequence: TGTGCCAGCAGCCGATACGACAACTACGAGCAGTACTTC.

The J gene is TRBJ2-7, the V gene TRBV7-5; TRBD1 was called by the table and not checked on the DNA. TRBV7-5 is a documented pseudogene. This CDR3 region has 16 residues. CDR3 DNA sequence: TGTGCCAGAAGCTTAGTCTGGGACAGGGACACCTACGAGCAGTACTTC. Its protein product is CARSLVWDRDTYEQYF.

This sequence joins TRBV6-1 and TRBJ1-2, with 7 bases lining up with TRBD1. Germline V gene sequence: CDR1 MNHNS, CDR2 SASEGT. With V trimmed by 0 bases and J by 4 bases, 8 bases remained unmatched. The CDR3 sequence is 16 residues long. For the CDR3, the DNA is TGTGCCAGCAGTGAAGCCGGGGGAAGACAGGGCTATGGCTACACCTTC. As protein: CASSEAGGRQGYGYTF.

The chain combines TRBV28 with TRBJ1-4; perhaps TRBD1 as D (5 bases). The CDR3 contains 14 residues. The V end lost 3 bases, the J end lost 8 bases, and 13 bases lay between the germline ends. Germline V gene data show CDR1 as MDHEN and CDR2 as SYDVKM. CDR3 residues: CASSLQTVSEKLFF. The CDR3 DNA is TGTGCCAGCAGTTTGCAGACAGTAAGCGAAAAACTGTTTTTT.

The chain carries TRBV28 and TRBJ2-3, with 7 positions matching TRBD2. Trimming cost V 5 bases and J 6 bases; bases outside gene matches: 8. CDR3 length: 14 amino acids. Germline lookup yields CDR1 MDHEN and CDR2 SYDVKM. The CDR3 coding sequence is TGTGCCAGCAGTGTGGGACTAACGGCCGATACGCAGTATTTT. It codes for CASSVGLTADTQYF.

V is TRBV27 and J is TRBJ1-6, with D perhaps TRBD1 (5 bases). Looked up from germline, CDR1 is MNHEY and CDR2 is SMNVEV (reference sequence). CDR3 length: 15 residues. Deletions cut 3 bases from V and 6 bases from J, with 12 bases between. CDR3 nucleotides: TGTGCCAGCAGTTTCTCAAGCGGGGGTAATTCACCCCTCCACTTT. Translating gives CASSFSSGGNSPLHF.

The chain couples TRBV3-1 (or the pseudogene TRBV3-2) to TRBJ2-2, with 10 bases fitting TRBD1. Trimming took 4 bases from V and 5 from J; bases not matched to a gene: 7. The CDR3 has 16 residues. Germline CDR1 and CDR2: LGHDT and YNNKEL (reference sequence). CDR3 sequence: CASSRWDRGRTGELFF. The CDR3 DNA sequence: TGTGCCAGCAGCCGTTGGGACAGGGGTAGGACCGGGGAGCTGTTTTTT.

The gene calls are TRBV5-4 and TRBJ2-4, with 9 positions matching TRBD1. CDR1 and CDR2 (germline): SGHNT, YYREEE (reference sequence). The CDR3 is 19 residues long. V shed 0 bases and J 4 bases; nucleotides not matched to a gene: 14. The CDR3 region is CASSLEGQGGGSVKNIQYF. CDR3 bases: TGTGCCAGCAGCTTGGAGGGACAGGGAGGGGGAAGTGTAAAAAACATTCAGTACTTC.